This is a list of T cell receptor beta chains from one sample in a study of CD8+CD57+ T cells in acquired aplastic anemia. TCRdb re-analysed the reads in MiXCR, keeping a single row per CDR3 protein. Among 35,000 to 45,000 distinct CDR3 sequences, approximately 71% were seen once, and the ten largest hold 23%. What was sequenced was sorted CD4+, CD8+, or CD8+CD57+ T cells (not recorded which) from PBMCs. These receptors were obtained from a human donor in good health, serving as a control. Each CDR3 is given with its conserved first and last residue.

v_gene	j_gene	CDR3aa
TRBV9	TRBJ2-7	CASSVTGGSYEQYF
TRBV20-1	TRBJ2-2	CSARTRRAGELFF
TRBV12-3/TRBV12-4	TRBJ2-1	CASSRRGQGNEQFF
TRBV5-1	TRBJ1-2	CASSSLQGAVGYGYTF
TRBV7-8	TRBJ1-3	CASSLGRHGNTIYF
TRBV24-1	TRBJ1-2	CATSDTGQSYGYTF
TRBV2	TRBJ1-2	CASSRLQGRDGYTF
TRBV4-1	TRBJ1-2	CASSHPMGLGGYTF
TRBV15	TRBJ2-1	CATSRDLGGEQFF
TRBV20-1	TRBJ2-5	CSARSVAGGPQETQYF
TRBV2	TRBJ2-7	CASSRSGFGYEQYF
TRBV19	TRBJ2-1	CASSIHRDGAYNEQFF
TRBV6-5	TRBJ1-2	CASSYATGTAGGYTF
TRBV2	TRBJ2-1	CASRELGNGQFF
TRBV2	TRBJ1-1	CASSTGANLQDTEAFF
TRBV9	TRBJ1-1	CASSVAYRGQNTEAFF
TRBV11-3	TRBJ2-1	CASSFRVEQFF
TRBV7-3	TRBJ1-1	CASSFGATEAFF
TRBV6-1	TRBJ1-2	CASSDPGCPGPYGYTF
TRBV24-1	TRBJ1-2	CATSDATGYGYTF
TRBV15	TRBJ2-2	CATSGLTGGVGELFF
TRBV5-4	TRBJ1-6	CASSLGLIWTGELFTNSPLHF
TRBV19	TRBJ1-1	CASRYDRNTEAFF
TRBV7-2	TRBJ2-7	CASSSEVGYEQYF
TRBV20-1	TRBJ2-1	CSAMGQGPNEQFF
TRBV15	TRBJ2-7	CATSPEAGTRGVQYF
TRBV18	TRBJ1-2	CASSPSQGAYGYTF
TRBV9	TRBJ2-1	CASSGGASEQFF
TRBV11-1	TRBJ2-1	CASSHRDRDYNEQFF
TRBV24-1	TRBJ2-7	CATSVLGGAGGYEQYF
TRBV29-1	TRBJ1-4	CSVEGSGSEKLFF
TRBV6-1	TRBJ2-6	CASSGLFSGANVLTF
TRBV25-1	TRBJ2-7	CASSEGGYGQYF
TRBV10-2	TRBJ1-5	CASSESQPGGWQPQHF
TRBV6-1	TRBJ1-5	CAILDRWINQPQHF
TRBV19	TRBJ2-7	CASSPGRNYEQYF
TRBV7-3	TRBJ2-5	CASSSQTSGGTQYF
TRBV6-1	TRBJ2-3	CASSDPADADTQYF
TRBV19	TRBJ1-5	CASSRTGGSHPQHF
TRBV14	TRBJ1-2	CASSQDYSYGYTF
TRBV19	TRBJ1-1	CASSYYRNTEAFF
TRBV13	TRBJ2-3	CASSLEEDTQYF
TRBV24-1	TRBJ2-1	CATSDSWRPVYNEQFF
TRBV2	TRBJ2-5	CASSESLAGGQETQYF
TRBV27	TRBJ2-3	CASSLRGVAGHTDTQYF
TRBV27	TRBJ2-2	CASSLATTGELFF
TRBV25-1	TRBJ2-1	CASSYGQANNEQFF
TRBV9	TRBJ2-3	CASSGRTSGGWDTQYF
TRBV18	TRBJ2-7	CASSPGTGVNEQYF